This TCR beta chain is from a study of shared clonotypes between healthy human individuals. Study-level points and caveats: Sharing of clonotypes among donors was expected to vary with sequencing depth.

CD4+ cells underwent separation, giving CD45RA+ naive and CD45RA-negative memory subsets. With regard to this clone: Its cognate antigen is unknown.

J was trimmed by 6 bases and V by 2 bases; bases with no gene match: 2. Germline CDR1 and CDR2: LNHDA and SQIVND (reference sequence). CDR3 size: 14 residues. Assay used: immunoSEQ multiplex PCR; TCRdb lists only in-frame clones, some missing. The sample has about 2.3 million clones; 80% to 95% are singletons. V and J are TRBV19 and TRBJ2-2; 8 bases match TRBD2. Sample: naive CD4+ T cells from PBMCs. The sample's subset: CD45RA+ positively selected. This clonotype originated in a man aged 18 to 30 in good health. Some clones in this sample may be carry-over from other donors' samples. The CDR3 sequence: CASSILREAGELFF. In DNA form, the CDR3 reads TGTGCCAGTAGTATATTGCGGGAGGCCGGGGAGCTGTTTTTT.